The rows below give T cell receptor beta chains drawn from one sample of a study of blood T cell repertoires in COVID-19. Sequencing was performed with immunoSEQ multiplex PCR; in TCRdb, only in-frame clones are kept and a portion is missing. Of 260,000 or so clones in the sample, approximately 86% were seen once. Specimen: PBMCs or T cells enriched from blood (not recorded which). These receptors were collected from a woman in her thirties with acute COVID-19. Both conserved end residues are part of each CDR3. D genes are given only for firm matches.

d_call: -; v_call: TRBV7-9; cdr3_aa: CASSRETDTQYF
d_call: -; v_call: TRBV10-2; cdr3_aa: CASSEDGGLGNTEAFF
d_call: -; v_call: TRBV7-2; cdr3_aa: CASSLAGGPYNEQFF
d_call: TRBD1; v_call: TRBV4-2; cdr3_aa: CASSPRDRGGYTF
d_call: TRBD1; v_call: TRBV4-1; cdr3_aa: CASSPGQGGTGELFF
d_call: TRBD1; v_call: TRBV2; cdr3_aa: CASIPRDRGFSLFF
d_call: TRBD1; v_call: TRBV7-2; cdr3_aa: CASSLGHGVAGGQYEQYF
d_call: -; v_call: TRBV21-1; cdr3_aa: CASSKAQKGQRSNQPQHF
d_call: -; v_call: TRBV11-2; cdr3_aa: CASSLGPGKGPQHF
d_call: -; v_call: TRBV27; cdr3_aa: CASSSNRVQWYF
d_call: TRBD1; v_call: TRBV6-5; cdr3_aa: CASSYQGAANSPLHF
d_call: -; v_call: TRBV7-6; cdr3_aa: CASSLTGTHLYEQYF
d_call: -; v_call: TRBV4-1; cdr3_aa: CASSQDPGIIAGYTF
d_call: TRBD1; v_call: TRBV11-2; cdr3_aa: CASSPDRTRTQYF
d_call: -; v_call: TRBV27; cdr3_aa: CASSAASYYFGTDTQYF
d_call: -; v_call: TRBV3-1/TRBV3-2; cdr3_aa: CASSQGTDNTGELFF
d_call: TRBD1; v_call: TRBV15; cdr3_aa: CATSRDYRGYNEKLFF
d_call: TRBD1; v_call: TRBV2; cdr3_aa: CASSPPGQGTEAFF
d_call: -; v_call: TRBV6-5; cdr3_aa: CASSYSRQRGGYTF
d_call: TRBD1; v_call: TRBV7-8; cdr3_aa: CASSSFRGQVYGYTF
d_call: -; v_call: TRBV18; cdr3_aa: CASSPPRGTDTQYF
d_call: -; v_call: TRBV4-3; cdr3_aa: CASSQVWSDMNTEAFF
d_call: -; v_call: TRBV5-4; cdr3_aa: CASSFWPGELFF
d_call: -; v_call: TRBV7-9; cdr3_aa: CASSSLSYYEQYF
d_call: -; v_call: TRBV28; cdr3_aa: CATSGVQVSSYEQYF
d_call: TRBD1; v_call: TRBV5-5; cdr3_aa: CASRPIDRVSNQPQHF
d_call: TRBD1; v_call: TRBV6-5; cdr3_aa: CASRPRQGLGETQYF
d_call: -; v_call: TRBV6-5; cdr3_aa: CASSYSGGSQPQHF
d_call: -; v_call: TRBV2; cdr3_aa: CASRLGWAFF
d_call: -; v_call: TRBV6-5; cdr3_aa: CASHSPYYGYTF
d_call: -; v_call: TRBV10-2; cdr3_aa: CASSERQSYYGYTF
d_call: TRBD1; v_call: TRBV7-6; cdr3_aa: CASSSTDRSDNEQFF
d_call: -; v_call: TRBV5-1; cdr3_aa: CASSLGQGLSYGYTF
d_call: -; v_call: TRBV7-9; cdr3_aa: CASSPGLYLDTGELFF
d_call: TRBD1; v_call: TRBV5-1; cdr3_aa: CASSLSGTASYEQYF
d_call: TRBD1; v_call: TRBV2; cdr3_aa: CASSETGTGYQPQHF
d_call: TRBD1; v_call: TRBV19; cdr3_aa: CASWDRGRNTEAFF
d_call: -; v_call: TRBV18; cdr3_aa: CASSLGQPNSPLHF
d_call: TRBD1; v_call: TRBV18; cdr3_aa: CASRQPGGNEKLFF
d_call: -; v_call: TRBV7-6; cdr3_aa: CASSLEASTGLLGTEAFF
d_call: -; v_call: TRBV21-1; cdr3_aa: CASSRERRGGYSNQPQHF
d_call: -; v_call: TRBV19; cdr3_aa: CASSIWGGATDTQYF
d_call: -; v_call: TRBV11-1; cdr3_aa: CASSFRGTEAFF
d_call: TRBD1; v_call: TRBV10-2; cdr3_aa: CASSRGQGAKQPQHF
d_call: -; v_call: TRBV4-3; cdr3_aa: CASSQDQLIGNTIYF